This T cell receptor (beta chain) was captured by sequencing in a study of T-cell reconstitution after alpha-beta-depleted transplantation in children (dated by TCRdb to the mid-2010s). Notes on the research overall: T-cell immune reconstitution after TCRalphabeta/CD19-depleted allogeneic hematopoietic cell transplantation in children was quantitatively tracked in the study by means of TCR repertoire profiling. General conclusions and limits of the study: The high TCRbeta diversity at day 60 in some patients was ascribed to recipient T cells and intrathymic progenitors that had survived conditioning. Over the following months the frequencies of hyperexpanded clones went down, and after one year T-cell counts and TCRbeta diversity were mostly credited to newly produced T cells. The apparently early alphabetaT-cell count recovery about two months after transplant was reportedly dependent on only several hundred rapidly expanded clones derived from non-depleted graft cells.

Library preparation was by PCR. The sequencer listed for this sample is Illumina HiSeq 2500. TCR library preparation used molecular barcoding, with unique molecular identifiers applied to normalize quantification of the TCRbeta repertoire. In-frame beta chains were kept once TCRdb had trimmed the public reads at Q25 with fastp and called clones with MiXCR. Here each entry gathers all rows of one CDR3 protein and keeps the most common genes and DNA. For this sample there are 130,000 or so distinct CDR3 sequences; 9.7% appear just once. The ten most abundant clones make up 24% of the sample. As to this clonotype: Its antigen is not yet known. One junction end disagrees with the germline gene, perhaps due to a read error.

The CDR3 measures 12 amino acids from cysteine to phenylalanine. Of all the DNA, just the CDR3 is kept, 36 bases in frame from base 1. Per the germline V gene (reference sequence), DFQATT is the CDR1 and SNEGSKA is the CDR2. The sample's treatment or condition label is to be understood as: allogeneic hematopoietic cell transplantation with graft depleted of TCRalphabeta T cells and CD19 B cells. TCRalphabeta/CD19-depleted allogeneic hematopoietic cell grafts were given to the transplant recipients, all of whom were children. The V and J genes are TRBV20-1 and TRBJ2-7; the D gene is perhaps TRBD1, on 5 matching bases. This specimen was PBMCs, mostly from graft donor cells, taken 180 days after TCRalphabeta/CD19-depleted stem cell transplant. The TCR was taken from a girl in the first two years of life who had a stem cell transplant for combined immunodeficiency, so the T cells may come from the graft donor. The DNA sequence is TGCAGTGCTATCCGGACATATTACGACCAGTACTTC. Its coded protein is CSAIRTYYDQYF.